What follows are 30 T cell receptor beta chains derived from one specimen sequenced in a study of shared clonotypes between healthy human individuals. Clones were sequenced by immunoSEQ multiplex PCR, and TCRdb holds only the in-frame ones, with some missing. The sample gives over a million clones, roughly 74% of which show up once; approximately 0.52% is in the top ten. The sequencing input was memory CD4+ T cells from PBMCs. As to subset: CD45RA-negative fraction. The receptors come from a man between 18 and 29 years old in good health. Some clones in this sample may be carry-over from other donors' samples.

The rearrangement joins TRBV5-1 to TRBJ2-2; D possibly matches TRBD1 or TRBD2 (5 bases each). The CDR3 runs to 14 residues. V was shortened by 2 bases and J by 4 bases, with 9 bases between the two germline ends. Germline CDR1 and CDR2: SGHRS and YFSETQ. In DNA, the CDR3 is TGCGCCAGCAGCTTCGGGACGAGCACCGGGGAGCTGTTTTTT. Protein: CASSFGTSTGELFF. The full variable domain, completed using reference TRBV5-1 and TRBJ2-2, is KAGVTQTPRYLIKTRGQQVTLSCSPISGHRSVSWYQQTPGQGLQFLFEYFSETQRNKGNFPGRFSGRQFSNSRSEMNVSTLELGDSALYLCASSFGTSTGELFFGEGSRLTVL.

This chain connects TRBV29-1 to TRBJ2-1, with TRBD2 matching 14 bases. Germline V gives CDR1 SQVTM, CDR2 ANQGSEA. Unmatched junction bases numbered 4, after V lost 5 bases and J lost 4 bases. The length of the CDR3 is 15 residues. The CDR3 region has the DNA TGCAGCGTTCCCGGACTAGCGGGAGGATACAATGAGCAGTTCTTC. Its protein product is CSVPGLAGGYNEQFF.

In this sample, this clone turned up once. CDR3 bases: TGTGCCAGCAGCAATGGACTAGCGGGGTCCACAGATACGCAGTATTTT. The encoded protein is CASSNGLAGSTDTQYF. The rearrangement uses TRBV21-1 and TRBJ2-3; TRBD2, the table's D call, was not compared with the DNA. TRBV21-1 is a listed pseudogene. The CDR3 totals 16 residues.

Notes on this clone: Other DNA sequences of this sample code for an identical CDR3. The chain has TRBV18 and TRBJ2-1; 11 positions match TRBD2. Germline CDR1 reads KGHSH; CDR2 reads LQKENI. The V and J ends lost 2 bases and 3 bases, in that order; junction bases with no gene match: 0. CDR3 length: 15 amino acids. The CDR3 region has the DNA TGTGCCAGCTCACCAGGGACTAGCGGCTACAATGAGCAGTTCTTC. It is translated as CASSPGTSGYNEQFF.

This clone was counted between two and nine times. At the DNA level, this CDR3 is encoded by other sequences in the same sample as well. The CDR3 coding sequence is TGTGCCAGCAGCTTTCCCAATCAGCCCCAGCATTTT. Translation: CASSFPNQPQHF. The rearrangement joins TRBV7-9 to TRBJ1-5, with D unresolved. The CDR3 extends over 12 amino acids. V was shortened by 3 bases and J by 3 bases, with 3 bases between the two germline ends. Germline lookup yields CDR1 SEHNR and CDR2 FQNEAQ (reference sequence).

This chain connects TRBV6-6 to TRBJ2-2; TRBD2 agrees at 11 bases. The CDR3 length is 15 residues. V trimming: 6 bases; J trimming: 5 bases; junction bases outside the gene matches: 5. Germline CDR1 is MNHNY and CDR2 is SVGAGI (reference sequence). The CDR3 is CASRLAGVPTGELFF. CDR3 DNA: TGTGCCAGCAGACTAGCGGGAGTTCCAACCGGGGAGCTGTTTTTT.

This chain uses TRBV13 with TRBJ2-7, with D unresolved. V was cut by 5 bases and J by 5 bases, with 19 bases left in between. The CDR3 runs to 15 residues. Germline values: CDR1 PRHDT, CDR2 FYEKMQ (reference sequence). CDR3 DNA: TGTGCCAGCAGCCTTCGTCGACTTCGCGAGGACGAGCAGTACTTC. This translates into CASSLRRLREDEQYF.

This clone has a single count. V usage is TRBV4-1 and J usage is TRBJ2-6, with 7 positions matching TRBD1. Germline V lookup: CDR1 MGHRA, CDR2 YSYEKL. CDR3 length: 17 residues. Germline trimming cut 4 bases from V and 0 bases from J; bases unmatched to any gene: 6. CDR3 DNA sequence: TGCGCCAGCAGCCCAGGGGGAGCATCCTCTGGGGCCAACGTCCTGACTTTC. Translated, it gives CASSPGGASSGANVLTF.

This clone was recorded once. The chain joins TRBV29-1 to TRBJ2-5, with a possible D match to TRBD1 (6 bases). CDR3 length: 13 amino acids. Trimming left V 7 bases short and J 2 bases short, with 14 bases between. The germline CDR1 and CDR2 sequences are SQVTM and ANQGSEA. The CDR3 DNA follows: TGCAGCGCCCGGACAGCATCACAAGAGACCCAGTACTTC. This gives the protein CSARTASQETQYF.

This chain connects TRBV10-3 to TRBJ1-5, with TRBD1 matching over 10 bases. Germline loops: CDR1 ENHRY, CDR2 SYGVKD. Trimming at V came to 4 bases and at J to 7 bases, leaving 4 bases not matched to a gene. The CDR3 loop spans 14 amino acids. The CDR3 DNA sequence: TGTGCCATCAGTGCCGGGACAGGGGTACAGCCCCAGCATTTT. Its translation: CAISAGTGVQPQHF.

This rearrangement joins TRBV11-2 to TRBJ1-1, with D possibly TRBD1 on 5 matching bases. This CDR3 comprises 14 residues. Germline V gene lookup returns CDR1 SGHAT and CDR2 FQNNGV. Trimming cost V 1 base and J 1 base, with 7 bases left between them. CDR3 coding DNA: TGTGCCAGCAGCTTAGTGACAGCGAACACTGAAGCTTTCTTT. This translates into CASSLVTANTEAFF.

The J gene is TRBJ2-1, the V gene TRBV27; 11 positions agree with TRBD2. V dropped 5 bases and J dropped 7; count of bases not matched to a gene: 16. Germline CDR1 MNHEY, CDR2 SMNVEV (reference sequence). The CDR3 runs 18 residues. The DNA for the CDR3 is TGTGCCAGCAGTCCCACCTTAAGGCTAGCGGGAGGAGGGAATGAGCAGTTCTTC. Translation: CASSPTLRLAGGGNEQFF.

The V call is TRBV30, the J call TRBJ2-5; the D gene is possibly TRBD1 (5 bases). The germline CDR1 and CDR2 sequences are GTSNPN and SVGIG (reference sequence). This CDR3 contains 11 residues. CDR3 DNA sequence: TGTGCTTGGCAGGGATTCGAGACCCAGTACTTC. Translating it yields CAWQGFETQYF.

The table lists this clone with a count of one. The CDR3 DNA reads TGTGCCAGCACCCCTGGGGGAGGGTGGGAGACCCAGTACTTC. Its protein is CASTPGGGWETQYF. The rearrangement joins TRBV28 to TRBJ2-5; 7 nucleotides agree with TRBD2. V was pared by 7 bases and J by 5 bases, with 10 bases of the junction left unmatched. Germline CDR1 is MDHEN and CDR2 is SYDVKM. The CDR3 is made up of 14 amino acids.

This chain connects TRBV6-5 to TRBJ2-1; the match to TRBD2 covers 7 bases. CDR3 length: 11 residues. Germline-derived CDR1 and CDR2 are MNHEY and SVGAGI. V was clipped by 2 bases and J by 16 bases; unmatched bases: 5. The CDR3 DNA is TGTGCCAGCAGTTACGGGAGGGCCTTTTTCTTC. Amino acids: CASSYGRAFFF.

The rearrangement uses TRBV5-1 and TRBJ1-4; 10 positions match TRBD1. The CDR3 is 13 residues long. The junction had 8 bases not matched to a gene; V was cut back by 5 bases and J by 13 bases. CDR1 and CDR2 from the germline V gene are SGHRS and YFSETQ. This CDR3 is CASRPGTGEILFF. The CDR3 DNA sequence: TGCGCCAGCAGACCCGGGACAGGGGAGATACTGTTTTTT.

This CDR3 is CAISKGQGTYEQYF. The CDR3 nucleotides are TGTGCCATCAGTAAGGGACAGGGGACCTACGAGCAGTACTTC. This chain connects TRBV10-3 to TRBJ2-7, with 10 bases aligning to TRBD1. Germline V gene lookup returns CDR1 ENHRY and CDR2 SYGVKD. The V gene end was trimmed by 5 bases and the J gene end by 2 bases; junction bases not matched to a gene: 3. The CDR3 extends over 14 amino acids.

Here the CDR3 reads CASSPGRAQAEELFF. CDR3 sequence (DNA): TGTGCCAGCAGCCCGGGTCGGGCACAGGCTGAGGAGCTGTTTTTT. This sequence joins TRBV7-7 and TRBJ2-2; tentatively, D is TRBD1 (5 bases). V shed 5 bases and J shed 10 bases, with 20 bases lying between them. CDR1 is SSHAT and CDR2 is FNYEAQ in the germline V gene (reference sequence). The CDR3 contains 15 residues.

CDR3 sequence reads: CASSIGAQDNEQFF. The DNA of the CDR3 is TGTGCCAGTAGTATCGGGGCCCAGGACAATGAGCAGTTCTTC. The chain recombines TRBV19 with TRBJ2-1; D possibly uses TRBD1 or TRBD2 (5 bases each). Germline loops: CDR1 LNHDA, CDR2 SQIVND (reference sequence). V dropped 3 bases and J dropped 5 bases, with 11 bases sitting between them. The CDR3 is made up of 14 amino acids.

The rearrangement links TRBV4-1 to TRBJ2-3; D is perhaps TRBD1 (5 bases). The germline CDR1 and CDR2 sequences are MGHRA and YSYEKL. V was clipped by 5 bases and J by 8 bases, with 17 bases between them. The CDR3 loop spans 14 amino acids. CDR3 sequence: CASSNQGGGGTQYF. The CDR3 nucleotides read TGCGCCAGCAGCAATCAGGGTGGTGGCGGTACGCAGTATTTT.

A few counts support this clone. The chain employs TRBV28 and TRBJ1-2; unclear D gene. Germline CDR1 is MDHEN and CDR2 is SYDVKM. Trimming pared 7 bases from V and 4 bases from J, leaving 16 bases between. The CDR3 extends over 14 amino acids. This CDR3 reads CASKKNHPLYGYTF. The DNA of the CDR3 is TGTGCCAGCAAGAAAAATCACCCCCTCTATGGCTACACCTTC.

V usage is TRBV5-4 and J usage is TRBJ2-7; 9 bases match TRBD1. CDR3 length: 15 amino acids. V was pared by 4 bases and J by 0 bases, with 5 bases of the junction left unmatched. Germline CDR1 is SGHNT and CDR2 is YYREEE (reference sequence). This CDR3 reads CASSPGQGSSYEQYF. The DNA for the CDR3 is TGTGCCAGCAGCCCTGGACAGGGGAGCTCCTACGAGCAGTACTTC.

A single count supports this clone. The chain couples TRBV5-1 to TRBJ2-7, with TRBD2 matching over 8 bases. Looked up from germline, CDR1 is SGHRS and CDR2 is YFSETQ. The CDR3 loop spans 16 amino acids. The trim removed 4 bases at V and 4 bases at J, leaving 13 bases unmatched. DNA of the CDR3: TGCGCCAGCAGCCCAAGGTACCCGACTAGCGAGTACGAGCAGTACTTC. Translated, it gives CASSPRYPTSEYEQYF.

This chain uses TRBV9 with TRBJ2-1, with D tentatively TRBD2 (6 bases). This CDR3 has 13 residues. From germline, CDR1 is SGDLS and CDR2 YYNGEE. The V and J ends lost 5 bases and 3 bases respectively, with 9 bases between them. In DNA form, the CDR3 reads TGTGCCAGCAGTCGGGACTTCTACAATGAGCAGTTCTTC. As protein: CASSRDFYNEQFF.

This chain joins TRBV5-1 and TRBJ2-3; 11 positions match TRBD2. The V gene's germline CDR1 is SGHRS and CDR2 YFSETQ. The CDR3 has 16 residues. The trim removed 3 bases at V and 7 bases at J, leaving 10 bases unmatched. Here the CDR3 reads CASSSGLAGRAYTQYF. The CDR3 bases are TGCGCCAGCAGCTCCGGACTAGCGGGCCGTGCATATACGCAGTATTTT.

The chain couples TRBV10-2 to TRBJ2-2; D remains unclear. Trimming removed 10 bases at V and 5 bases at J, with 17 bases between. CDR1 is WSHSY, CDR2 SAAADI, per germline. This CDR3 contains 14 residues. CDR3 in amino acids: CAISERAATGELFF. DNA of the CDR3: TGCGCCATAAGCGAGCGAGCAGCTACCGGGGAGCTGTTTTTT.

V usage is TRBV5-1 and J usage is TRBJ2-5; D is unresolved. CDR3 length equals 13 residues. Germline CDR1 is SGHRS and CDR2 is YFSETQ. V was pared by 4 bases and J by 4 bases, with 11 bases between. The CDR3 region is CASSPEWGETQYF. CDR3 in DNA: TGCGCCAGCAGCCCCGAATGGGGAGAGACCCAGTACTTC.

V and J are TRBV6-4 and TRBJ2-3, with 10 bases that match TRBD2. The germline V gene has CDR1 MRHNA and CDR2 SNTAGT. The CDR3 has 15 amino acids. Trimming removed 3 bases from V and 5 bases from J; junction bases left unmatched: 5. This CDR3 reads CASSESGRAGDTQYF. DNA of the CDR3: TGTGCCAGCAGTGAGAGCGGGAGGGCCGGAGATACGCAGTATTTT.

J is TRBJ2-1 and V is TRBV28, with 7 bases aligning to TRBD1. Unmatched junction bases numbered 6, after V lost 2 bases and J lost 8 bases. Germline V gene lookup returns CDR1 MDHEN and CDR2 SYDVKM. This CDR3 spans 14 amino acids. CDR3 sequence reads: CASSLPNRGYEQFF. CDR3 nucleotide sequence: TGTGCCAGCAGTTTACCAAACAGGGGATATGAGCAGTTCTTC.

This chain uses TRBV28 with TRBJ2-4; D not resolved. V was shortened by 2 bases and J by 0 bases, with 11 bases between the two germline ends. There are 16 residues in the CDR3. The germline V gene has CDR1 MDHEN and CDR2 SYDVKM. The CDR3 region has the DNA TGTGCCAGCAGTTTACCCGGGCTACTAGCCAAAAACATTCAGTACTTC. Translation gives CASSLPGLLAKNIQYF.